This T cell receptor beta chain was identified during a study of beta chain features in type 1 diabetes. Whole-study findings and limits: Across all four CD4+ subsets, people with type 1 diabetes showed modestly shorter TCRB CDR3s. Although PCR might favor shorter templates, it would do so equally in patients and controls.

Via the markers CD45RO/CCR7/CD25/CD127/CD95/CD27, stem cell-like memory, regulatory, central memory and naive CD4+ cells were sorted. This CDR3 has 14 amino acids. Trimming shortened V by 8 bases and J by 1 base, and 11 bases separated the two germline ends. Germline CDR1 reads MGHRA; CDR2 reads YSYEKL. This clone was seen a few times. What it binds is not known. Isolated RNA was reverse transcribed in full, so expressed TCRB transcripts were sequenced. There were 3 million to 4 million reads on average in the naive, central memory and regulatory T cell samples. The data were produced by immunoSEQ multiplex PCR, yet TCRdb's version contains in-frame clones alone and is incomplete. In the table there are roughly 290,000 clones, about 8.5% of which are singletons.

The sequencing sample was made of central memory CD4+ T cells from blood. This receptor was obtained from a young woman in good health. The chain links TRBV4-1 to TRBJ2-2; maybe TRBD2 (5 bases). DNA for the CDR3: TGCGCCAGCGGGGAGCAGAAGAACACCGGGGAGCTGTTTTTT. This sequence encodes CASGEQKNTGELFF.